The sequence of this T cell receptor beta chain was determined in a study of molecular identifiers for immune sequencing clone quantification (dated by TCRdb to between 2017 and 2018). With respect to the entire study: For a replicate experiment, the RNA from either approximately 20,000 or 100,000 naive CD8 T cells was divided into five aliquots, and four of those aliquots went on to sequencing. CD8 T cells were used in a methods study to benchmark molecular-identifier clustering-based TCR repertoire sequencing (MIDCIRS) and TCR RNA copy counting. Paper-wide results and their limitations: Naive libraries contained spiked-in Jurkat TCR RNA (more than 9 copies' worth), which is not part of the donor repertoire. In CMV-specific effector cells, over 97% of molecules were held by clones above 20 RNA copies, whereas under 1% of molecules were held by such clones in naive cells. Highly expanded clone sizes could be underestimated if identical TCR molecules share a barcode. When barcode sub-clustering was left out, chimeric consensus sequences inflated TCR diversity, with chimeras reaching as high as 47%. Spiked-in Jurkat TCR RNA equal to a single cell's worth was reported to be detectable even within 1,100,000 naive CD8 T cells. About 3 recovered TCR RNA copies per cell were obtained by modeling, versus about ten by digital PCR, implying a capture efficiency of 30% to 35%.

This clonotype was counted many times. Its cognate antigen has yet to be identified. Nothing much larger sits one base from this clone, and base qualities are not available. CDR1 and CDR2 (SGHNT, YENEEA) derive from the germline V gene. V and J are trimmed by 1 base and 14 bases, and the gene matches miss 9 bases of the junction. Including cysteine and phenylalanine, the CDR3 has 15 amino acids. Left in the record is the CDR3 DNA by itself, 45 bases read in frame from the first base. Library preparation used PCR. TCRdb names Illumina HiSeq 4000 as the instrument used. Bulk TCR libraries were made following a previously described method, with the TCR primers given in Table S5. Total RNA was purified with the Qiagen AllPrep DNA/RNA kit. Before analysis, reads from multiple sequencing runs of one library were combined. The paper's data handling went like this. Reads were retained only if the reads had an exact TCR constant sequence, and the retained reads were trimmed to 150 nt and grouped according to their 12-nt molecular barcodes. Within each barcode group, reads were sub-clustered at a 15% Levenshtein threshold, and quality-weighted consensus sequences were built per RNA molecule. Non-functional sequences were removed, as were lower-count sequences one edit away from another. Barcode sub-clusters with fewer than 20% of the maximum read count were removed, based on fitting two negative binomial distributions. The public reads were quality trimmed at Q25 with fastp and then assembled into clones with MiXCR by TCRdb, keeping productive beta chains. Here each entry gathers all rows of one CDR3 protein and keeps the most common genes and DNA. The authors' filters were not applied to this entry. The sample yields 13,000 or so distinct CDR3 sequences; approximately 20% were counted once. The ten largest clonotypes hold 1.5% of the sample.

Naive CD8 T cell libraries were made from around 18,000 to 910,000 sorted cells using 10%, 30% or 50% of purified RNA. Naive CD8 T cells, defined as CD8+CD4-CCR7+CD45RA+, were FACS-sorted into RLT Plus buffer on a BD FACSAria II. To test detection sensitivity, Jurkat RNA equivalent to more than 8 TCR copies was spiked into samples of roughly 17,000-1,000,000 naive CD8 T cells. Enrichment of CD8 T cells was done with RosetteSep CD8+ T Cell Enrichment Cocktail plus Ficoll-Paque, and ACK red cell lysis came afterward. The sequence was collected from a human donor in good health. Some libraries in this study had Jurkat cell RNA spiked in. The sequence links TRBV11-3 to TRBJ2-1; 12 nucleotides in the junction match TRBD2. Sequencing was carried out using naive CD8+ T cells from blood, with Jurkat cell RNA spiked in. Sample cell subset or site, as interpreted from the label and publication: FACS-sorted CD8+CD4-CCR7+CD45RA+ naive T cells. The base sequence is TGTGCCAGCAGCTTAGGGACTAGCGGGACTCAGAGGGAGTTCTTC. This codes for CASSLGTSGTQREFF.